A selection of T cell receptor beta chains follows, all from one sample in a study of blood T cells in healthy people across ages. TCRdb re-called the 5' RACE reads with MiXCR, one entry per CDR3 protein. The data contain roughly 1.5 million distinct CDR3 sequences, under 55% of them singletons. What was sequenced was blood. These TCRs come from a woman between 18 and 30 years old in good health. Both conserved end residues are part of each CDR3. A D gene is named only where the DNA matches it firmly. Only some rows state a clone size, as once, few, many or a class for expanded clones.

size	D	V	J	DNA	CDR3
few	TRBD2	TRBV6-1	TRBJ2-3	TGTGCCAGCAGGGCCCCCTTTGAAAGCGGGGGTAGCACAGATACGCAGTATTTT	CASRAPFESGGSTDTQYF
once	-	TRBV7-9	TRBJ1-4	TGTGCCAGCAGCTTTTACGCGGTAAAGGGTGAAAAACTGTTTTTT	CASSFYAVKGEKLFF
-	TRBD2	TRBV9	TRBJ2-3	TGTGCCAGCAGCGGGGGACTAGCGGGGGGGGAAGATACGCAGTATTTT	CASSGGLAGGEDTQYF
-	-	TRBV9	TRBJ1-3	TGTGCCAGCAGCTCAAGAAGGGGGGACACTGGAAACACCATATATTTT	CASSSRRGDTGNTIYF
-	-	TRBV11-2	TRBJ2-1	TGTGCCAGCAGCTTAGATCGGGTTGGCTCCTACAATGAGCAGTTCTTC	CASSLDRVGSYNEQFF
few	-	TRBV30	TRBJ1-4	TGTGCCTGGAGCTTGAAGGGGGGTGAAAAACTGTTTTTT	CAWSLKGGEKLFF
-	-	TRBV5-1	TRBJ1-2	TGCGCCAGCAGCTTGGATCGGGGCCTCTTGGAAGGCTACACCTTC	CASSLDRGLLEGYTF
few	-	TRBV12-3/TRBV12-4	TRBJ2-1	TGTGCCAGCAGTACAGGGCCCTACAATGAGCAGTTCTTC	CASSTGPYNEQFF
many	TRBD2	TRBV20-1	TRBJ2-1	TGCAGTGCCCGGGGACTAGCGGGATACAATGAGCAGTTCTTC	CSARGLAGYNEQFF
-	-	TRBV20-1	TRBJ1-4	TGCAGTGCTCTTCAAGGTGAAAAACTGTTTTTT	CSALQGEKLFF